Each of the 17 T cell receptor beta chains below was sequenced from the same sample in a study of T-cell memory formation after mild COVID-19. In TCRdb, the 5' RACE reads were re-called with MiXCR into one record per CDR3 protein. Altogether tens of thousands of distinct CDR3 sequences are present, about 13% being singletons, with the ten largest covering roughly a quarter. The sample was PBMCs or a T cell subset sorted from them (not recorded which). The origin of the receptors is an adult woman who had mild COVID-19 (a few samples of this study predate the infection). Cell type and time point are not known.

The rearrangement uses TRBV24-1 and TRBJ1-1, with 7 bases identical to TRBD1. V shed 6 bases and J 5 bases; nucleotides not matched to a gene: 5. Germline CDR1 KGHDR, CDR2 SFDVKD. The CDR3 length is 13 residues. DNA of the CDR3: TGTGCCACCAGTTTGACAGGGAGAACTGAAGCTTTCTTT. Its protein is CATSLTGRTEAFF.

This clonotype was seen a handful of times. The V and J genes are TRBV4-2 and TRBJ2-1; D is unresolved. Germline values: CDR1 LGHNA, CDR2 YNFKEQ. V lost 0 bases, J lost 8 bases, and 11 bases lay in between. The CDR3 is made up of 14 amino acids. Here the CDR3 reads CASSQEWSSHEQFF. CDR3 DNA: TGTGCCAGCAGCCAAGAGTGGAGTAGCCATGAGCAGTTCTTC.

The chain uses TRBV7-9 and TRBJ2-2, with 14 bases that match TRBD2. Germline V gene lookup returns CDR1 SEHNR and CDR2 FQNEAQ (reference sequence). After removal of 4 bases from V and 4 bases from J, the junction contained 8 bases not matched to a gene. This CDR3 has 18 amino acids. CDR3 DNA: TGTGCCAGCAGCTCTAAAAGACTAGCGGGAGGGCCCACCGGGGAGCTGTTTTTT. This gives the protein CASSSKRLAGGPTGELFF.

The CDR3 region has the DNA TGTGCCAGCAGCCCCTGGGCGGGACAGGACTACAATGAGCAGTTCTTC. This encodes CASSPWAGQDYNEQFF. This sequence joins TRBV7-9 and TRBJ2-1; 8 bases are shared with TRBD1. This CDR3 comprises 16 residues. V shed 5 bases and J 3 bases; nucleotides not matched to a gene: 9. In germline, CDR1 is SEHNR, CDR2 FQNEAQ (reference sequence).

The rearrangement uses TRBV12-3 or TRBV12-4 and TRBJ2-2, with 8 nucleotides matching TRBD1. The CDR3 spans 16 residues. V lost 4 bases to trimming and J lost 5 bases; unmatched junction nucleotides: 9. The CDR3 DNA reads TGTGCCAGCAGTTCCAACAGGGGGGCGTGGACCGGGGAGCTGTTTTTT. This sequence encodes CASSSNRGAWTGELFF.

In its sample, this clonotype was seen a few times. The genes are TRBV6-2 or TRBV6-3 and TRBJ2-7; weak D call: TRBD2 (5 bases). Germline CDR1 MNHEY, CDR2 SVGEGT. V was pared by 4 bases and J by 3 bases, with 7 bases between. The CDR3 sequence is 12 residues long. CDR3 DNA sequence: TGTGCCAGCAGTTTCCGGGACTACGAGCAGTACTTC. Translated, it gives CASSFRDYEQYF.

J is TRBJ1-5 and V is TRBV12-5; 8 nucleotides line up with TRBD1. V shed 8 bases and J 1 base; nucleotides not matched to a gene: 16. The CDR3 covers 18 residues. Germline-derived CDR1 and CDR2 are LGHNT and FRNRAP. The CDR3 DNA reads TGTGCTAGTATCGCCTCTGACAGGGGAGGTGAAAGCAATCAGCCCCAGCATTTT. Its translation is CASIASDRGGESNQPQHF.

V usage is TRBV4-2 and J usage is TRBJ2-1, with D possibly being TRBD2 (5 bases). Between the trimmed V and J ends, which lost 0 bases and 5 bases, there was a span of 11 bases. Germline V CDR1 and CDR2: LGHNA, YNFKEQ. The CDR3 spans 15 residues. The CDR3: CASSQEGRENNEQFF. The CDR3 nucleotides read TGTGCCAGCAGCCAAGAGGGTCGGGAAAACAATGAGCAGTTCTTC.

The chain joins TRBV29-1 to TRBJ1-1; D unclear. The ends were cut back, 5 bases at V and 3 bases at J, with 7 bases in the middle. CDR1 and CDR2 (germline): SQVTM, ANQGSEA. The CDR3 sequence is 11 residues long. CDR3 in DNA: TGCAGCGTTATCGCGGACACTGAAGCTTTCTTT. Encoded protein: CSVIADTEAFF.

This clonotype was observed a handful of times. This sequence joins TRBV29-1 and TRBJ2-5, with 7 bases that match TRBD1. V lost 1 base to trimming and J lost 4 bases; unmatched junction nucleotides: 6. The CDR3 covers 14 residues. Germline V gives CDR1 SQVTM, CDR2 ANQGSEA. For the CDR3, the DNA is TGCAGCGTTGAAGGACAGGGACGGGTAGAGACCCAGTACTTC. Its translation is CSVEGQGRVETQYF.

The chain links TRBV12-3 or TRBV12-4 to TRBJ2-3, with D unclear. The CDR3 contains 17 residues. V dropped 5 bases and J dropped 2 bases, with 20 bases sitting between them. The CDR3 is CASSPSNGPNPTDTQYF. CDR3 sequence (DNA): TGTGCCAGCAGTCCCTCAAACGGGCCGAACCCCACAGATACGCAGTATTTT.

This clonotype came up a few times. V is TRBV12-3 or TRBV12-4 and J is TRBJ2-7, with D uncertain. Trimming shortened V by 6 bases and J by 2 bases, and 11 bases separated the two germline ends. The CDR3 is 13 residues long. CDR3 sequence (DNA): TGTGCCAGCAGCCAGGCCGTTACCTACGAGCAGTACTTC. Protein product: CASSQAVTYEQYF.

The chain has TRBV3-1 and TRBJ2-5, with D uncertain. The germline V gene encodes CDR1 LGHDT and CDR2 YNNKEL (reference sequence). Between the trimmed V and J ends, which lost 1 base and 5 bases, there was a span of 11 bases. The CDR3 length is 14 residues. DNA of the CDR3: TGTGCCAGCAGCCAAGTTGTGAGCCGGGAGACCCAGTACTTC. Its protein product is CASSQVVSRETQYF.

This chain connects TRBV2 to TRBJ2-3; 15 nucleotides line up with TRBD2. Germline V gene sequence: CDR1 SNHLY, CDR2 FYNNEI. This CDR3 spans 18 amino acids. Trimming at V came to 2 bases and at J to 2 bases, leaving 5 bases not matched to a gene. The DNA of the CDR3 is TGTGCCAGCAGTGAACTGGGACTAGCGGGGGGCTTCACAGATACGCAGTATTTT. Its translation is CASSELGLAGGFTDTQYF.

The chain carries TRBV24-1 and TRBJ1-5; 9 positions agree with TRBD1. The germline gives CDR1 KGHDR, CDR2 SFDVKD. This CDR3 comprises 14 residues. The V segment lost 5 bases and the J segment 4 bases; nucleotides outside the gene matches: 2. The DNA of the CDR3 is TGTGCCACCAGTGCACAGGGGGCTAATCAGCCCCAGCATTTT. Protein sequence: CATSAQGANQPQHF.

The chain recombines TRBV6-1 with TRBJ1-2; 7 nucleotides line up with TRBD1. V shed 0 bases, J shed 8 bases, and the junction held 12 bases outside the gene matches. The CDR3 is 16 amino acids. Germline CDR1 is MNHNS and CDR2 is SASEGT. This CDR3 is CASSEAHGQATYGYTF. CDR3 DNA: TGTGCCAGCAGTGAAGCCCACGGACAGGCAACTTACGGCTACACCTTC.

The chain is built from TRBV5-1 and TRBJ2-5; 9 bases fit TRBD1. The CDR3 runs 14 residues. With V trimmed by 3 bases and J by 2 bases, 2 bases remained unmatched. Looked up from germline, CDR1 is SGHRS and CDR2 is YFSETQ. CDR3 coding DNA: TGCGCCAGCAGCTCCGGGACAGGGCAAGAGACCCAGTACTTC. Translated, it gives CASSSGTGQETQYF.